This T cell receptor beta chain was recovered during a study of human T cells and chemical hapten exposure. Study in general: Sensitization used 2% DPC on around 2 cm by around 2 cm upper inner arm skin. There were weekly diphenylcyclopropenone doses to the scalp for patients throughout the approximately 25-week study. The study's findings and limits: DPC sensitization produced no change in TCRs with frequency above 1 in 1000.

Via MiXCR, TCRdb re-called the RACE reads, giving one row per CDR3 protein. The repertoire consists of 95,000 to 150,000 distinct CDR3 sequences, with roughly 13% occurring once and the leading ten covering around 3%. This sample's time point: pre-sensitization, week 0. The treatment is: therapeutic diphenylcyclopropenone sensitization with weekly scalp DPC. V lost 0 bases and J lost 7; bases outside the gene matches: 6. Germline lookup yields CDR1 SGHAT and CDR2 FQNNGV. The CDR3 is 15 residues long. There are a few counts of this clonotype. What it binds is unknown. The specimen comprised whole blood, sampled in connection with sensitization to the hapten diphenylcyclopropenone (DPC). The chain uses TRBV11-2 and TRBJ2-1, with TRBD1 identical over 7 bases. The receptor was isolated from a woman aged 18-29 years with alopecia areata. Some clones in this sample may be carry-over from other donors' samples. CDR3: CASSLDPDRLNEQFF. CDR3 sequence (DNA): TGTGCCAGCAGCTTAGACCCGGACAGGTTGAATGAGCAGTTCTTC.